Below are 21 T cell receptor beta chains sequenced from a single sample in a study of graft-versus-host responses after intestinal transplantation (dated by TCRdb to about 2021). The method behind the library was the immunoSEQ multiplex PCR assay. TCRdb holds this immuneACCESS table with in-frame rearrangements only. Some clones are missing; in checked studies, unresolved V genes explain under half, and the rest has no known cause. Counted in this sample were about 57,000 clones; about 90% of them appeared once. The biggest ten clones account for approximately 1.6% of the sample. Here the sequenced sample was PBMCs, taken 26 days after transplant. These receptors were collected from a human patient who received an intestinal transplant, so some T cells may come from the graft donor.

V is TRBV7-8 and J is TRBJ1-6, with a tentative D call TRBD1 (5 bases). Germline CDR1 and CDR2: SGHVS and FQNEAQ. The CDR3 consists of 15 residues. The germline V and J ends were trimmed by 1 base and 4 bases, with 8 bases remaining between them. Here the CDR3 DNA reads TGTGCCAGCAGCTTAGTTGGGGGGTATAATTCACCCCTCCACTTT. This translates into CASSLVGGYNSPLHF.

This rearrangement joins TRBV14 to TRBJ2-7, with 8 nucleotides matching TRBD2. The CDR3 totals 15 residues. CDR1 is SGHDN, CDR2 FVKESK, per germline. The trim removed 4 bases at V and 5 bases at J, leaving 10 bases unmatched. CDR3 DNA sequence: TGTGCCAGCAGCCTAAAGCGGGAGCGAAAGGACGAGCAGTACTTC. Encoded protein: CASSLKRERKDEQYF.

The rearrangement joins TRBV7-2 to TRBJ1-4, with D perhaps TRBD1 (5 bases). CDR3 length equals 16 residues. CDR1 is SGHTA, CDR2 FQGNSA, per germline. Trimming left V 4 bases short and J 5 bases short, with 17 bases between. The CDR3 spells CASSWTDWGRNEKLFF. CDR3 DNA sequence: TGTGCCAGCAGCTGGACCGACTGGGGCCGGAATGAAAAACTGTTTTTT.

V is TRBV27 and J is TRBJ2-7; TRBD2 might be the D (6 bases). Trimming removed 1 base from V and 5 bases from J, with 15 bases in between. CDR3 length: 15 amino acids. The germline V gene has CDR1 MNHEY and CDR2 SMNVEV (reference sequence). This CDR3 reads CASSLLRTTGNEQYF. CDR3 nucleotides: TGTGCCAGCAGTTTATTACGGACTACAGGAAACGAGCAGTACTTC.

The chain recombines TRBV11-2 with TRBJ2-7; 9 nucleotides align to TRBD1. Trimming at V came to 5 bases and at J to 6 bases, leaving 8 bases not matched to a gene. Germline loops: CDR1 SGHAT, CDR2 FQNNGV. The CDR3 runs to 14 residues. CDR3 region: CASSPPGQGLEQYV. The CDR3 nucleotides read TGTGCCAGCAGCCCCCCGGGACAGGGCCTCGAGCAGTACGTC.

The V and J genes are TRBV5-4 and TRBJ2-2; D possibly corresponds to TRBD2 (6 bases). Trimming removed 4 bases at V and 2 bases at J, with 12 bases between. The CDR3 length is 15 residues. Germline CDR1 reads SGHNT; CDR2 reads YYREEE (reference sequence). CDR3 sequence (DNA): TGTGCCAGCAGCCCAATAGCGGATAACACCGGGGAGCTGTTTTTT. It translates to CASSPIADNTGELFF.

The chain is built from TRBV9 and TRBJ2-7; maybe TRBD2 (5 bases). CDR1 is SGDLS and CDR2 is YYNGEE in the germline V gene. With 0 bases removed from V and 2 bases from J, the gap between germline ends came to 12 bases. This CDR3 has 15 amino acids. CDR3 in DNA: TGTGCCAGCAGCGTAGACGCTAGCAGAGCCTACGAGCAGTACTTC. Residues: CASSVDASRAYEQYF. Supplemented by reference TRBV9 and TRBJ2-7, the full variable domain reads DSGVTQTPKHLITATGQRVTLRCSPRSGDLSVYWYQQSLDQGLQFLIQYYNGEERAKGNILERFSAQQFPDLHSELNLSSLELGDSALYFCASSVDASRAYEQYFGPGTRLTVT.

The V gene is TRBV29-1, the J gene TRBJ1-1; D is ambiguous. The germline V gene encodes CDR1 SQVTM and CDR2 ANQGSEA. Trimming left V 4 bases short and J 6 bases short, with 12 bases between. The CDR3 has 12 amino acids. The CDR3 loop reads CSVGRGEPEAFF. The DNA for the CDR3 is TGCAGCGTTGGTCGGGGTGAGCCTGAAGCTTTCTTT.

In its sample, this clone was seen once. The CDR3 nucleotides are TGTGCCAGCGCCCAGGCCGGGGTCACCCCCTACGAGCAGTACTTC. It codes for CASAQAGVTPYEQYF. J is TRBJ2-7 and V is TRBV27, with a possible D match to TRBD2 (5 bases). CDR1 is MNHEY and CDR2 is SMNVEV in the germline V gene (reference sequence). Trimming pared 8 bases from V and 2 bases from J, leaving 19 bases between. The CDR3 sequence is 15 residues long.

The rearrangement links TRBV28 to TRBJ2-7; D might be TRBD1 (6 bases). CDR1 and CDR2 from the germline V gene are MDHEN and SYDVKM. This CDR3 has 12 residues. Trimming removed 6 bases from V and 6 bases from J, with 12 bases in between. The CDR3 protein is CASSPGEREQYF. The CDR3 coding sequence is TGTGCCAGCAGCCCAGGGGAGCGCGAGCAGTACTTC.

V gene TRBV11-2 combines with J gene TRBJ1-1; tentative D call: TRBD1 (5 bases). There are 14 residues in the CDR3. Germline CDR1 and CDR2: SGHAT and FQNNGV. V lost 1 base and J lost 7, with 13 bases in between. The CDR3 here is CASSLGPGAVEAFF. CDR3 in DNA: TGTGCCAGCAGCTTAGGTCCTGGGGCGGTTGAAGCTTTCTTT.

The chain carries TRBV28 and TRBJ2-7; 7 bases match TRBD1. Germline-derived CDR1 and CDR2 are MDHEN and SYDVKM. V shed 3 bases and J 2 bases; nucleotides not matched to a gene: 4. This CDR3 contains 14 residues. The CDR3 bases are TGTGCCAGCAGTTTCGGGGACAGCCCCTACGAGCAGTACTTC. It translates to CASSFGDSPYEQYF.

The rearrangement uses TRBV4-2 and TRBJ1-1; the D gene is possibly TRBD1 (5 bases). V was trimmed by 1 base and J by 0 bases, leaving 21 bases between them. This CDR3 is 19 amino acids long. Per the germline V gene, CDR1 is LGHNA and CDR2 is YNFKEQ. In DNA, the CDR3 is TGTGCCAGCAGCCAAGTGACAGACCTTAACCGAGGAATGAACACTGAAGCTTTCTTT. It specifies CASSQVTDLNRGMNTEAFF.

This clone was detected a few times. The V call is TRBV5-8, the J call TRBJ1-5; D might be TRBD1 (6 bases). V was clipped by 5 bases and J by 9 bases, with 18 bases between them. The CDR3 is made up of 14 amino acids. Germline V CDR1 and CDR2: SGHTS, YDEGEE. The CDR3 loop reads CASRGLGGQRPQHF. Written as DNA, the CDR3 is TGTGCCAGCAGGGGCCTCGGGGGGCAGCGGCCCCAGCATTTT.

This rearrangement joins TRBV7-9 to TRBJ1-3, with TRBD1 matching over 7 bases. CDR3 size: 14 residues. Germline CDR1 reads SEHNR; CDR2 reads FQNEAQ (reference sequence). The junction had 6 bases not matched to a gene; V was cut back by 10 bases and J by 0 bases. The chain's CDR3 is CATIRGSSGNTIYF. The CDR3 region has the DNA TGTGCCACAATCAGGGGGTCCTCTGGAAACACCATATATTTT.

This clone has a handful of counts. V usage is TRBV10-3 and J usage is TRBJ2-7; tentatively, D is TRBD1 or TRBD2 (5 bases each). V lost 0 bases and J lost 6, with 9 bases in between. This CDR3 spans 13 amino acids. The germline V gene encodes CDR1 ENHRY and CDR2 SYGVKD. CDR3: CAISESSGGEQYV. The CDR3 nucleotides are TGTGCCATCAGTGAGTCGAGTGGGGGCGAGCAGTACGTC.

The chain links TRBV28 to TRBJ2-7; perhaps TRBD1 as D (6 bases). Germline assignment: CDR1 MDHEN and CDR2 SYDVKM. With 4 bases removed from V and 5 bases from J, the gap between germline ends came to 18 bases. The CDR3 runs 15 residues. The CDR3 nucleotides are TGTGCCAGCAGTTCCTACAGGGTGCCCCGCGACGAGCAGTACGTC. It yields the protein CASSSYRVPRDEQYV.

V and J are TRBV30 and TRBJ1-2; D unclear. The CDR3 covers 14 residues. Germline CDR1 GTSNPN, CDR2 SVGIG (reference sequence). The V and J ends lost 2 bases and 7 bases respectively, with 17 bases between them. The CDR3 nucleotides are TGTGCCTGGAGTCCTTTCGAGGGTCGGGGTGGCTACACCTTC. The encoded protein is CAWSPFEGRGGYTF.

This chain uses TRBV7-8 with TRBJ2-7; 9 bases match TRBD2. CDR1 is SGHVS, CDR2 FQNEAQ, per germline. The CDR3 runs 15 residues. Trimming at V came to 2 bases and at J to 3 bases, leaving 5 bases not matched to a gene. The CDR3 DNA reads TGTGCCAGCAGCTTAACCTTAGCGGGGGACTACGAGCAGTACTTC. It yields the protein CASSLTLAGDYEQYF.

CDR3 nucleotides: TGTGCCAGCAGCGTAGGAACAGGGGATAACACCGGGGAGCTGTTTTTT. This gives the protein CASSVGTGDNTGELFF. This rearrangement joins TRBV9 to TRBJ2-2; 7 bases are shared with TRBD1. This CDR3 has 16 residues. Germline V gene lookup returns CDR1 SGDLS and CDR2 YYNGEE. V trimming: 0 bases; J trimming: 2 bases; junction bases outside the gene matches: 4.

V and J are TRBV29-1 and TRBJ2-6; a possible D gene is TRBD2 (5 bases). The V end was cut by 0 bases, the J end by 4 bases, with 13 bases between. CDR1 SQVTM and CDR2 ANQGSEA come from the germline V gene. The CDR3 is 16 residues long. The CDR3 coding sequence is TGCAGCGTTGAAGAATGGTCGGGATCCGGGGCCAACGTCCTGACTTTC. This codes for CSVEEWSGSGANVLTF.